What follows are 8 T cell receptor beta chains derived from one specimen sequenced in a study of shared clonotypes between healthy human individuals (dated by TCRdb to about 2020). Preparation of the library involved the immunoSEQ multiplex PCR assay. In TCRdb, the immuneACCESS table is reduced to in-frame sequences with V and J assigned. These tables do not hold every clone; where another copy was compared, an unresolved V gene accounts for under half, and the others remain unexplained. This sample has nearly 2 million clones in its table, and about 94% of those were observed once. More than 0.95% of the sample is in the top ten clones. CD8 naive samples were CD45RO-negative cells positively selected for CCR7, giving a CD45RA+CCR7+ population that excluded TemRA cells. The sequencing input was naive CD8+ T cells sorted from blood. The cell subset or site label on this specimen signifies: CD45RA+CCR7+. The receptors were sampled from a man aged 18 to 29 in good health.

As for this clone: Other DNA variants within this sample encode the same CDR3. This chain joins TRBV9 and TRBJ2-3, with no clear D. Trimming cost V 0 bases and J 4 bases, with 6 bases left between them. Per germline, CDR1 SGDLS and CDR2 YYNGEE. The CDR3 totals 13 residues. The CDR3 DNA reads as TGTGCCAGCAGCGTAGGAGGCGCAGATACGCAGTATTTT. It translates to CASSVGGADTQYF.

J is TRBJ2-1 and V is TRBV30; D is perhaps TRBD1 (5 bases). The germline gives CDR1 GTSNPN, CDR2 SVGIG (reference sequence). Trimming shortened V by 0 bases and J by 9 bases, and 9 bases separated the two germline ends. CDR3 length: 12 amino acids. The CDR3 sequence: CAWSVLQAEQFF. The CDR3 DNA follows: TGTGCCTGGAGTGTCCTACAGGCTGAGCAGTTCTTC.

The chain combines TRBV7-8 with TRBJ2-2; the D is unclear. The V end was cut by 2 bases, the J end by 7 bases, with 14 bases between. CDR3 length: 15 amino acids. The germline CDR1 and CDR2 sequences are SGHVS and FQNEAQ. CDR3 loop: CASSLFGNLFGELFF. The DNA of the CDR3 is TGTGCCAGCAGCTTATTTGGGAATCTTTTCGGGGAGCTGTTTTTT. The entire variable domain, with the rest obtained from reference TRBV7-8 and TRBJ2-2, is as follows: GAGVSQSPRYKVAKRGQDVALRCDPISGHVSLFWYQQALGQGPEFLTYFQNEAQLDKSGLPSDRFFAERPEGSVSTLKIQRTQQEDSAVYLCASSLFGNLFGELFFGEGSRLTVL.

The chain uses TRBV27 and TRBJ2-3, with no clear D. CDR1 and CDR2 (germline): MNHEY, SMNVEV (reference sequence). The CDR3 has 11 residues. Trimming pared 4 bases from V and 8 bases from J, leaving 7 bases between. CDR3 sequence (DNA): TGTGCCAGCAGTTCTATGGTTACGCAGTATTTT. It codes for CASSSMVTQYF.

The chain employs TRBV7-9 and TRBJ2-4; 7 nucleotides line up with TRBD2. CDR1 is SEHNR, CDR2 FQNEAQ, per germline (reference sequence). J gave up 5 bases and V 2 bases, and 9 bases lay outside the gene matches. CDR3 length: 16 residues. The CDR3 here is CASSLLGSGKENIQYF. CDR3 nucleotides: TGTGCCAGCAGCTTATTGGGGAGCGGGAAGGAAAACATTCAGTACTTC. Filled out from reference TRBV7-9 and TRBJ2-4, the complete variable domain reads DTGVSQNPRHKITKRGQNVTFRCDPISEHNRLYWYRQTLGQGPEFLTYFQNEAQLEKSRLLSDRFSAERPKGSFSTLEIQRTEQGDSAMYLCASSLLGSGKENIQYFGAGTRLSVL.

The chain uses TRBV4-2 and TRBJ1-2; D may be TRBD1 (5 bases). V was clipped by 0 bases and J by 5 bases, with 13 bases between them. Looked up from germline, CDR1 is LGHNA and CDR2 is YNFKEQ. The CDR3 contains 15 residues. The CDR3 protein is CASSQEDSIVYGYTF. CDR3 DNA sequence: TGTGCCAGCAGCCAAGAAGACAGTATTGTTTATGGCTACACCTTC.

This rearrangement joins TRBV6-1 to TRBJ1-1, with D possibly being TRBD1 (5 bases). Germline-derived CDR1 and CDR2 are MNHNS and SASEGT. CDR3 length: 14 residues. Trimming pared 2 bases from V and 5 bases from J, leaving 12 bases between. This CDR3 is CASSETGGWTEAFF. The CDR3 DNA sequence: TGTGCCAGCAGTGAAACGGGGGGTTGGACTGAAGCTTTCTTT.

This clone was seen a single time. CDR3 sequence (DNA): TGTGCCAGTAGTATCGGCCCGCAGTGGGATGGCAATCAGCCCCAGCATTTT. Its translation is CASSIGPQWDGNQPQHF. V gene TRBV19 combines with J gene TRBJ1-5; D is undetermined. Germline values: CDR1 LNHDA, CDR2 SQIVND (reference sequence). Between the trimmed V and J ends, which lost 3 bases and 2 bases, there was a span of 17 bases. This CDR3 contains 17 residues.